This TCR beta chain was sequenced in a study of Ad26.COV2.S vaccination and SARS-CoV-2 variants. Treatment of the sample: some 20 received Ad26.COV2.S at low or high dose, single or two shots; 5 received placebo; per-sample allocation not given. Vaccine and placebo recipients were sampled on day 63 after the first injection. In Boston, the donor was an adult between 18-55 years of age. The data were produced by immunoSEQ multiplex PCR, yet TCRdb's version contains in-frame clones alone and is incomplete. The sample yields more than 400,000 clones, less than 95% seen once. Sequences were derived from peripheral blood, sampled in a trial of Ad26.COV2.S vaccine versus placebo. The receptor's source is a person between 18 and 65 years old who received the Ad26.COV2.S COVID-19 vaccine or a placebo.

CDR3 region: CASSFGDFTDTQYF. The DNA of the CDR3 is TGTGCCAGCAGTTTCGGTGATTTCACAGATACGCAGTATTTT. The chain couples TRBV27 to TRBJ2-3, with no clear D. Germline V gene data show CDR1 as MNHEY and CDR2 as SMNVEV (reference sequence). V was trimmed by 3 bases and J by 2 bases, leaving 9 bases between them. The CDR3 has 14 residues.